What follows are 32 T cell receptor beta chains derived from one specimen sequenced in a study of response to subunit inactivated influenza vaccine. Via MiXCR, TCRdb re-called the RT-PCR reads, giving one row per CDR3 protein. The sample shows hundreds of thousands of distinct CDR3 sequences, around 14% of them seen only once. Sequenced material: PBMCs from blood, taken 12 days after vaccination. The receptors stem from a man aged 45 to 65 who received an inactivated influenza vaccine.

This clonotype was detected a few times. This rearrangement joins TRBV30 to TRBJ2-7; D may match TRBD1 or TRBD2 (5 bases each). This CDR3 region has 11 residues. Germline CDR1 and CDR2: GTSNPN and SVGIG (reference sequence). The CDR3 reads CAGGRIGEQYF. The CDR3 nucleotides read TGTGCTGGGGGAAGGATCGGCGAGCAGTACTTC.

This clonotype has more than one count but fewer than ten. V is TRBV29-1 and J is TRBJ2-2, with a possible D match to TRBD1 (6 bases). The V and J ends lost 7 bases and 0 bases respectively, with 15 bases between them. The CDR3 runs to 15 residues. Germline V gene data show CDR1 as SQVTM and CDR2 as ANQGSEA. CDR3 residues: CSEPTGKSNTGELFF. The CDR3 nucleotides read TGCAGCGAACCAACAGGGAAGTCGAACACCGGGGAGCTGTTTTTT.

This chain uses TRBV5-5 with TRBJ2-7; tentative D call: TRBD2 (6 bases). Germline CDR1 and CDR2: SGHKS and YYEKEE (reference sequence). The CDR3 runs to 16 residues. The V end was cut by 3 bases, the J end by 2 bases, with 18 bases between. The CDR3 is CASSWGSSSETYEQYF. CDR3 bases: TGTGCCAGCAGCTGGGGGAGTTCTAGCGAAACCTACGAGCAGTACTTC.

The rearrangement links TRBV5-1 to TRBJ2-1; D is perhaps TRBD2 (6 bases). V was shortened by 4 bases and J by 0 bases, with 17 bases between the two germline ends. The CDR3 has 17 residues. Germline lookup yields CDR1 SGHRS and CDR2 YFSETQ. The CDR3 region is CASSKVAVGGSYNEQFF. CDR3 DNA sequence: TGCGCCAGCAGCAAAGTGGCAGTCGGGGGCTCCTACAATGAGCAGTTCTTC.

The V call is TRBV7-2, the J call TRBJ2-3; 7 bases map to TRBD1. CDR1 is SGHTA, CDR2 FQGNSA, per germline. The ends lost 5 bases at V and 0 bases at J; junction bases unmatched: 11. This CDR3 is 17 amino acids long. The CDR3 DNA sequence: TGTGCCAGCAGCCCAACGGGAAGGGGGCTTAGCACAGATACGCAGTATTTT. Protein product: CASSPTGRGLSTDTQYF.

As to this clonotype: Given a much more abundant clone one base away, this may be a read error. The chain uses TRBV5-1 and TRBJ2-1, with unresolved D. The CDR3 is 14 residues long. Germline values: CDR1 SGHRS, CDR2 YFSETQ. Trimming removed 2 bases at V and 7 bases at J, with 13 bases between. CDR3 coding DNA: TGCGCCAGCAGCTTTTTAGTTACCGAGAATGAGCAGTTCTTC. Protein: CASSFLVTENEQFF.

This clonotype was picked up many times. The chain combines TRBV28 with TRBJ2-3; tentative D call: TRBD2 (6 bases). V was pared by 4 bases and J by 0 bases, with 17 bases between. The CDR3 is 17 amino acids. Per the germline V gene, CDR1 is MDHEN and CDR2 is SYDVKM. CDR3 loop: CASSSLDYTYSTDTQYF. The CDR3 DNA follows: TGTGCCAGCAGTTCTCTGGACTACACGTATAGCACAGATACGCAGTATTTT.

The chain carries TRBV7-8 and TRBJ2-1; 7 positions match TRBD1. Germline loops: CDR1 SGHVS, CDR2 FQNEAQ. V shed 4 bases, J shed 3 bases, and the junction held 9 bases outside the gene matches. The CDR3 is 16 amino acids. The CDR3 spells CASSSGWGQNYNEQFF. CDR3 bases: TGTGCCAGCAGCTCTGGCTGGGGACAGAACTACAATGAGCAGTTCTTC.

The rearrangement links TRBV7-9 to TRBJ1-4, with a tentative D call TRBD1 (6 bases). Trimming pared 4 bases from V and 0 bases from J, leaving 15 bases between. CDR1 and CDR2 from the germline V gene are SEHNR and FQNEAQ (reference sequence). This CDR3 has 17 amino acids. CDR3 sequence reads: CASSSPLTGPTNEKLFF. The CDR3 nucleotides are TGTGCCAGCAGCTCCCCCTTGACAGGCCCAACTAATGAAAAACTGTTTTTT. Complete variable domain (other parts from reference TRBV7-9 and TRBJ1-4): DTGVSQNPRHKITKRGQNVTFRCDPISEHNRLYWYRQTLGQGPEFLTYFQNEAQLEKSRLLSDRFSAERPKGSFSTLEIQRTEQGDSAMYLCASSSPLTGPTNEKLFFGSGTQLSVL.

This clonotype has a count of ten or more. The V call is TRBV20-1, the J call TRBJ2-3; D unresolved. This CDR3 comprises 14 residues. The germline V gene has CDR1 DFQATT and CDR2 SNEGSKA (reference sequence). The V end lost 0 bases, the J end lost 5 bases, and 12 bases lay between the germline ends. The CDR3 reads CSARDLARQDTQYF. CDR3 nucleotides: TGCAGTGCTAGAGATCTGGCGCGACAAGATACGCAGTATTTT.

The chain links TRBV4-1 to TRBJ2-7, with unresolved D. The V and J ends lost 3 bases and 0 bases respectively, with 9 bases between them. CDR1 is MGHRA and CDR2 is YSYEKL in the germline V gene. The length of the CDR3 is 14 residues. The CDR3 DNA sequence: TGCGCCAGCAGCCAGATCGGGTCCTCCTACGAGCAGTACTTC. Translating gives CASSQIGSSYEQYF.

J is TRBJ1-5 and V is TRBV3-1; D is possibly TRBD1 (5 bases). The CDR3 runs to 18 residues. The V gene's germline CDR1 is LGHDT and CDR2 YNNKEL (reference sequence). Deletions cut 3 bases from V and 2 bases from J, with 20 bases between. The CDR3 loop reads CASSQQKLGEGGNQPQHF. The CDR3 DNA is TGTGCCAGCAGCCAGCAAAAGTTAGGGGAGGGAGGCAATCAGCCCCAGCATTTT.

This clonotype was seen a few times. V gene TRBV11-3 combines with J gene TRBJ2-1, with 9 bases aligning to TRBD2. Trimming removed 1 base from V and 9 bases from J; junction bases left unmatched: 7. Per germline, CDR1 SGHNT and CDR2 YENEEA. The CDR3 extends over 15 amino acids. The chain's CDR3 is CASSLGGGRASEQFF. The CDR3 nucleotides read TGTGCCAGCAGCTTAGGGGGCGGGAGGGCTAGTGAGCAGTTCTTC.

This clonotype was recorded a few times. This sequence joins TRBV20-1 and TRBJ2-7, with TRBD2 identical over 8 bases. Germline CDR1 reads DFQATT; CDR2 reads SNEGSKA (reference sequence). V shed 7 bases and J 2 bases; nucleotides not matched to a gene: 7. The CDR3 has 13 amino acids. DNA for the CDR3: TGCAGTGGGACTCGTAGCGGGACCTACGAGCAGTACTTC. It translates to CSGTRSGTYEQYF.

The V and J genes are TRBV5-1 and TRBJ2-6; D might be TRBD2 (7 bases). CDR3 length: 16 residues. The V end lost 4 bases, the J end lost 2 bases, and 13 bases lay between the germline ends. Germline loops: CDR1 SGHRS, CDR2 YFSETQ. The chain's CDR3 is CASSRGGGTGANVLTF. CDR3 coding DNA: TGCGCCAGCAGCAGAGGGGGGGGCACTGGGGCCAACGTCCTGACTTTC.

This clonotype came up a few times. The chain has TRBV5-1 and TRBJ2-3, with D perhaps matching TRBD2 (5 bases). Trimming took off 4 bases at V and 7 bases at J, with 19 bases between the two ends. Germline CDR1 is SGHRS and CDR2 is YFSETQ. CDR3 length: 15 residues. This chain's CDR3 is CASSPRGRGLNTQYF. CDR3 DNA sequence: TGCGCCAGCAGCCCCCGGGGTCGGGGTTTGAATACGCAGTATTTT. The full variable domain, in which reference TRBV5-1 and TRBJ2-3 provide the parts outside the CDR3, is KAGVTQTPRYLIKTRGQQVTLSCSPISGHRSVSWYQQTPGQGLQFLFEYFSETQRNKGNFPGRFSGRQFSNSRSEMNVSTLELGDSALYLCASSPRGRGLNTQYFGPGTRLTVL.

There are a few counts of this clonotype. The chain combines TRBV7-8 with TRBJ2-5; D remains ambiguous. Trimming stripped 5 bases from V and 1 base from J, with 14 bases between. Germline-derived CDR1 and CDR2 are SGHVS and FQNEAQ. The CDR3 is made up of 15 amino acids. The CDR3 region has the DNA TGTGCCAGCAGCCTACTCCAGCAAGTCCAAGAGACCCAGTACTTC. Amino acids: CASSLLQQVQETQYF.

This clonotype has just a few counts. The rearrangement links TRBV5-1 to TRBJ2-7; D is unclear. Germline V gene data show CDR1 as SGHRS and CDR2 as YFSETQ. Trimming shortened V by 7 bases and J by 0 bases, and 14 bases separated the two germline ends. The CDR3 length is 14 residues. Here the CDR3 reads CASGPRGSSYEQYF. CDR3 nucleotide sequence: TGCGCCAGCGGGCCTCGAGGCAGCTCCTACGAGCAGTACTTC.

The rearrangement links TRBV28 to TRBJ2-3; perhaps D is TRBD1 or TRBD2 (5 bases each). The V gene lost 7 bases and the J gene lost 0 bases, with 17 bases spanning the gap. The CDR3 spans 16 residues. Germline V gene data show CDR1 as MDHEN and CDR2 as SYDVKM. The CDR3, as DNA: TGTGCCAGCACCTATTTAACCGGGGCCAGCACAGATACGCAGTATTTT. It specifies CASTYLTGASTDTQYF.

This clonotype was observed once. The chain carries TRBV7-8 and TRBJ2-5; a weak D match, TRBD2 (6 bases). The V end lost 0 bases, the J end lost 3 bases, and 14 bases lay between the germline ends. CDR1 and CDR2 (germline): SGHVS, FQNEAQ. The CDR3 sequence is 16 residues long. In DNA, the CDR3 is TGTGCCAGCAGCTTAGCGCGAGTCCGACTAGAAGAGACCCAGTACTTC. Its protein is CASSLARVRLEETQYF.

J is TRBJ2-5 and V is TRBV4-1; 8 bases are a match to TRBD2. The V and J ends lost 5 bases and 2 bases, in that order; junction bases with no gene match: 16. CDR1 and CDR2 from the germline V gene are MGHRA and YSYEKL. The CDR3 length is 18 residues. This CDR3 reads CASSWGAAGVFSQETQYF. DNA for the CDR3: TGCGCCAGCAGCTGGGGTGCAGCGGGGGTATTCTCACAAGAGACCCAGTACTTC.

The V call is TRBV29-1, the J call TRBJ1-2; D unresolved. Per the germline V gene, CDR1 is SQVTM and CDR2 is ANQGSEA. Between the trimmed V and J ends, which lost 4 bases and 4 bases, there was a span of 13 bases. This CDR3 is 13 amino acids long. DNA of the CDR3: TGCAGCGTTGGAGCTCGTCTAGGCTATGGCTACACCTTC. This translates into CSVGARLGYGYTF.

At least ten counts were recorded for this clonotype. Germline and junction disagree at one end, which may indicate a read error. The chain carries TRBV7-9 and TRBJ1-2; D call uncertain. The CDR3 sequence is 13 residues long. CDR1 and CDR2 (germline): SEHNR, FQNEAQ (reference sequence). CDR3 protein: CASSLGTNYGYTF. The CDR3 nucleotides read TGCGCCAGCAGCTTGGGCACTAACTATGGCTACACCTTC.

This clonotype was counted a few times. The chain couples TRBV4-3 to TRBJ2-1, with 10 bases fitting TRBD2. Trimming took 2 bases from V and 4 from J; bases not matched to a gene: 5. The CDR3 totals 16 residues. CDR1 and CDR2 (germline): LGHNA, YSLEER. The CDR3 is CASSQSVAGGYNEQFF. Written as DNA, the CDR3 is TGCGCCAGCAGCCAATCGGTAGCGGGGGGTTACAATGAGCAGTTCTTC.

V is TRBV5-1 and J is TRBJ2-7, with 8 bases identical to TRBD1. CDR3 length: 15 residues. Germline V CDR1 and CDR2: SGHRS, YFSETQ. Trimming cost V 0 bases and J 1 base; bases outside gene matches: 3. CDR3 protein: CASSLANRGSYEQYF. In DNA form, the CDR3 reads TGCGCCAGCAGCTTGGCCAACAGGGGGTCCTACGAGCAGTACTTC.

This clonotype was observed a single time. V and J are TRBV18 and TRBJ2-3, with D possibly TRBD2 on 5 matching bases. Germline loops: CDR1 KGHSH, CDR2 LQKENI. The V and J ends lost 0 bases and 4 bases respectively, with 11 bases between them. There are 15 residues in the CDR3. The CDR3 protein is CASSPPGARPDTQYF. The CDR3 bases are TGTGCCAGCTCACCACCGGGAGCGAGGCCAGATACGCAGTATTTT.

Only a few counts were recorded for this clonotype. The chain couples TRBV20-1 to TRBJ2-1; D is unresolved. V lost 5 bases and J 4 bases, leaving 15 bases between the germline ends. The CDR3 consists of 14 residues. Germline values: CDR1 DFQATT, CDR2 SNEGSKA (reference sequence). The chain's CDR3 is CSAQNYPGYNEQFF. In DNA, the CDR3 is TGCAGTGCTCAAAACTACCCGGGTTACAATGAGCAGTTCTTC.

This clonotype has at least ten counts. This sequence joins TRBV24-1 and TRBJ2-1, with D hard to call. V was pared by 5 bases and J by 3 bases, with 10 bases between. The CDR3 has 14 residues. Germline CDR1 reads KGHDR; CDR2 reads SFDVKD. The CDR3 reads CATSARPLYNEQFF. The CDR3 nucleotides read TGTGCCACCAGTGCACGGCCCCTCTACAATGAGCAGTTCTTC.

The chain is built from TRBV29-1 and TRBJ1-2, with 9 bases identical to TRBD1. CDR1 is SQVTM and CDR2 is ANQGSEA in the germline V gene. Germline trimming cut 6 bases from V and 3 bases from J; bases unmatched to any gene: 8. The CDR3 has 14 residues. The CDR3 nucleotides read TGCAGCGTGCCGGACAGGGGACGTGACTATGGCTACACCTTC. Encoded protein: CSVPDRGRDYGYTF.

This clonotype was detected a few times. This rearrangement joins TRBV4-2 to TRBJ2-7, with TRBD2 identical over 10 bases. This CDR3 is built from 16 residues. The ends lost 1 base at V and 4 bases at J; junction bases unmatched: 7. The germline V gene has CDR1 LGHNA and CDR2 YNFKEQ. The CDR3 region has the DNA TGTGCCAGCAGCCAAGCAGGGACTAGCGCAGGTTACGAGCAGTACTTC. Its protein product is CASSQAGTSAGYEQYF.

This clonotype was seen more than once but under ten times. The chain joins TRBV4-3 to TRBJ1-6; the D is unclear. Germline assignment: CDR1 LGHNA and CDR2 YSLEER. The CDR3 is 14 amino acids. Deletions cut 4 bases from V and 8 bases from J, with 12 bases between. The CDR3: CASSLRPVDSPLHF. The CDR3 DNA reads TGCGCCAGCAGCCTTCGCCCGGTGGATTCACCCCTCCACTTT.

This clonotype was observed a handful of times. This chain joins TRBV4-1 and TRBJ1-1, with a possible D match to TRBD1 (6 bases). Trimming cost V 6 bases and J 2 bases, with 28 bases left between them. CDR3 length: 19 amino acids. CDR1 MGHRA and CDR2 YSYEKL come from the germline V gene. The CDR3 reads CASRKATGGAHRSNTEAFF. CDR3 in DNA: TGCGCCAGCAGAAAAGCCACGGGGGGGGCGCATCGAAGTAACACTGAAGCTTTCTTT.